One TCR beta chain is described in this entry. The record originates from a study of preoperative IRX-2 immunotherapy in early breast cancer. The data were produced by immunoSEQ multiplex PCR, yet TCRdb's version contains in-frame clones alone and is incomplete. Of tens of thousands of clones listed, around four fifths are singletons. The treatment here: preoperative locoregional IRX-2 cytokine immunotherapy. Preoperative locoregional IRX-2 cytokine immunotherapy was tested in the phase Ib source study. V lost 4 bases and J 5 bases, leaving 9 bases between the germline ends. The CDR3 runs to 12 residues. The germline gives CDR1 MDHEN, CDR2 SYDVKM.

The material was lymph node tissue, obtained from a patient treated with IRX-2 immunotherapy. The chain uses TRBV28 and TRBJ2-7; perhaps TRBD1 as D (5 bases). The TCR sequence derives from a human donor with breast cancer. CDR3 nucleotide sequence: TGTGCCAGCAGTTGGGGCGTCCACGAGCAGTACTTC. Translating gives CASSWGVHEQYF.